The 18 T cell receptor beta chains below all came from one sample that was sequenced in a study of beta chain features in type 1 diabetes. The study reverse transcribed the entire isolated RNA, so it sequenced expressed TCRB transcripts. Repertoires were generated with immunoSEQ multiplex PCR, while TCRdb's copy carries only in-frame clones and drops some. The profile shows 200,000 to 250,000 clones, about a tenth of them singletons. The sample consisted of central memory CD4+ T cells from blood. The receptors were gathered from a man aged 18 to 29 in good health.

The rearrangement uses TRBV7-2 and TRBJ1-5; D remains ambiguous. CDR1 is SGHTA and CDR2 is FQGNSA in the germline V gene. The V gene lost 1 base and the J gene lost 15 bases, with 13 bases spanning the gap. The CDR3 spans 12 residues. The CDR3 is CASSLVRAPLHF. The CDR3 DNA reads TGTGCCAGCAGCTTAGTGAGGGCCCCCTTGCATTTT.

A few counts support this clone. The genes are TRBV4-1 and TRBJ2-5; 9 nucleotides align to TRBD1. CDR1 MGHRA and CDR2 YSYEKL come from the germline V gene. The CDR3 contains 16 residues. The ends lost 1 base at V and 4 bases at J; junction bases unmatched: 7. CDR3: CASSQVGQGRRETQYF. DNA of the CDR3: TGCGCCAGCAGCCAAGTGGGACAGGGCAGACGAGAGACCCAGTACTTC.

The chain uses TRBV10-3 and TRBJ1-2; D is perhaps TRBD1 (6 bases). The CDR3 has 12 residues. Germline CDR1 and CDR2: ENHRY and SYGVKD. Trimming left V 2 bases short and J 5 bases short, with 6 bases between. CDR3 in DNA: TGTGCCATCAGTGAGCAGGGGTATGGCTACACCTTC. Its protein is CAISEQGYGYTF.

This clone has a count of ten or more. The chain employs TRBV15 and TRBJ2-1; 7 bases match TRBD2. The V gene end was trimmed by 8 bases and the J gene end by 5 bases; junction bases not matched to a gene: 9. The CDR3 has 14 amino acids. Per germline, CDR1 LNHNV and CDR2 YYDKDF (reference sequence). In DNA, the CDR3 is TGTGCCACCCTGGCGTCTAGCGGCCACAATGAGCAGTTCTTC. Amino acid sequence: CATLASSGHNEQFF.

This clone was counted many times. This chain joins TRBV28 and TRBJ2-3; D is possibly TRBD2 (6 bases). The V and J ends lost 3 bases and 6 bases respectively, with 7 bases between them. This CDR3 region has 12 residues. Germline assignment: CDR1 MDHEN and CDR2 SYDVKM. CDR3 loop: CASSFGGDTQYF. Here the CDR3 DNA reads TGTGCCAGCAGTTTTGGGGGGGATACGCAGTATTTT.

This clone was detected many times. This chain uses TRBV29-1 with TRBJ2-4; TRBD1 is a possible D gene (6 bases). The CDR3 sequence is 11 residues long. Between the trimmed V and J ends, which lost 4 bases and 6 bases, there was a span of 7 bases. Germline CDR1 SQVTM, CDR2 ANQGSEA. This chain's CDR3 is CSVVQGNIQYF. Written as DNA, the CDR3 is TGCAGCGTTGTACAGGGAAACATTCAGTACTTC.

Remarks on this clone: One end of the junction varies from germline; a read error may be responsible. The chain links TRBV10-3 to TRBJ2-7, with no clear D. The germline CDR1 and CDR2 sequences are ENHRY and SYGVKD. The CDR3 length is 13 residues. Here the CDR3 reads CASSEVGTYEQYF. CDR3 bases: TGTGCCAGCAGTGAAGTAGGGACCTACGAGCAGTACTTC.

The sample holds a few counts of this clone. V is TRBV2 and J is TRBJ2-5; no definite D call. V was cut by 5 bases and J by 5 bases, with 12 bases left in between. Looked up from germline, CDR1 is SNHLY and CDR2 is FYNNEI. The CDR3 runs to 13 residues. CDR3: CASSYGPTETQYF. CDR3 sequence (DNA): TGTGCCAGCAGTTATGGACCTACGGAGACCCAGTACTTC.

This clone was counted many times. This same CDR3 is encoded by further DNA sequences in the sample. The gene calls are TRBV12-5 and TRBJ2-1, with 11 bases identical to TRBD2. The CDR3 has 15 amino acids. Germline V CDR1 and CDR2: LGHNT, FRNRAP. After removal of 6 bases from V and 3 bases from J, the junction contained 4 bases not matched to a gene. CDR3 DNA sequence: TGTGCTAGTGGGCTGGGACTAGCGGTCTACAATGAGCAGTTCTTC. Translation gives CASGLGLAVYNEQFF.

The table lists this clone with a few counts. The V call is TRBV4-3, the J call TRBJ1-1; no reliable D call. Germline-derived CDR1 and CDR2 are LGHNA and YSLEER. Trimming removed 5 bases from V and 6 bases from J, with 19 bases in between. The CDR3 is 15 amino acids. The CDR3 spells CASSETVYYGSEAFF. The DNA for the CDR3 is TGCGCCAGCAGCGAAACAGTTTACTATGGGTCTGAAGCTTTCTTT.

This clone turned up a few times. The chain employs TRBV27 and TRBJ2-7, with 10 bases aligning to TRBD2. The CDR3 has 18 residues. Germline values: CDR1 MNHEY, CDR2 SMNVEV (reference sequence). The trim removed 6 bases at V and 0 bases at J, leaving 14 bases unmatched. The CDR3 here is CASSIRTSGRLSSYEQYF. CDR3 sequence (DNA): TGTGCCAGCAGCATCCGGACTAGCGGACGATTGAGCTCCTACGAGCAGTACTTC.

The chain couples TRBV18 to TRBJ2-7; 10 nucleotides line up with TRBD2. V lost 6 bases, J lost 2 bases, and 1 base stayed unmatched. The germline gives CDR1 KGHSH, CDR2 LQKENI. The CDR3 totals 13 residues. In DNA, the CDR3 is TGTGCCAGCTCCACTAGCGGGACCTACGAGCAGTACTTC. Translating it yields CASSTSGTYEQYF.

V is TRBV7-3 and J is TRBJ2-7; D possibly matches TRBD1 or TRBD2 (5 bases each). Germline-derived CDR1 and CDR2 are SGHTA and FQGTGA. The CDR3 sequence is 14 residues long. V dropped 5 bases and J dropped 6 bases, with 17 bases sitting between them. This chain's CDR3 is CASSAGTHPPEQYF. The CDR3 DNA follows: TGTGCCAGCAGCGCAGGGACCCACCCGCCCGAGCAGTACTTC.

J is TRBJ2-3 and V is TRBV19; D ambiguous. Looked up from germline, CDR1 is LNHDA and CDR2 is SQIVND (reference sequence). The ends were cut back, 9 bases at V and 7 bases at J, with 8 bases in the middle. The CDR3 has 10 amino acids. The CDR3 region is CAREPNTQYF. In DNA, the CDR3 is TGTGCCAGGGAACCTAATACGCAGTATTTT.

This clone was counted at least ten times. The CDR3 region is CATSTRQGAGETQYF. The CDR3, as DNA: TGTGCCACCAGCACCCGACAGGGGGCAGGGGAGACCCAGTACTTC. The chain recombines TRBV15 with TRBJ2-5; TRBD1 aligns across 10 bases. The CDR3 sequence is 15 residues long. The junction had 7 bases not matched to a gene; V was cut back by 4 bases and J by 5 bases. Germline values: CDR1 LNHNV, CDR2 YYDKDF (reference sequence).

This clone was counted a few times. The chain employs TRBV30 and TRBJ2-2; D is undetermined. The CDR3 runs to 13 residues. V lost 5 bases to trimming and J lost 4 bases, with 11 bases between them. Germline CDR1 and CDR2: GTSNPN and SVGIG (reference sequence). The DNA for the CDR3 is TGTGCCTGGGGGCTTTCAGGCACCGGGGAGCTGTTTTTT. It translates to CAWGLSGTGELFF.

This clone was counted between two and nine times. The J gene is TRBJ2-3, the V gene TRBV7-2; D may be TRBD2 (6 bases). V was shortened by 4 bases and J by 0 bases, with 11 bases between the two germline ends. Germline CDR1 reads SGHTA; CDR2 reads FQGNSA. The CDR3 is 15 residues long. The CDR3 region is CASSSRRGSTDTQYF. Written as DNA, the CDR3 is TGTGCCAGCAGCTCCCGTCGGGGGAGCACAGATACGCAGTATTTT.

This clone was detected only a few times. The chain is built from TRBV19 and TRBJ2-3, with 8 nucleotides matching TRBD1. The junction had 11 bases not matched to a gene; V was cut back by 0 bases and J by 3 bases. The CDR3 runs to 18 residues. Per the germline V gene, CDR1 is LNHDA and CDR2 is SQIVND (reference sequence). CDR3 in amino acids: CASSIDSLTGDGTDTQYF. As DNA, the CDR3 is TGTGCCAGTAGTATAGACTCGCTGACAGGGGATGGGACAGATACGCAGTATTTT.